Shown below are 30 T cell receptor beta chains from a single sample sequenced in a study of identical twins. TCRdb re-derived calls from the 5' RACE reads in MiXCR, one entry per CDR3 protein. This sample has about 690,000 distinct CDR3 sequences; roughly 6% occur once, and the top ten carry roughly 1.8%. Sequencing input: naive T cells sorted from blood. The receptors derive from a young man in good health.

This clonotype has a count of ten or more. This chain uses TRBV4-2 with TRBJ1-1; TRBD1 matches at 7 bases. CDR1 is LGHNA, CDR2 YNFKEQ, per germline. J lost 4 bases, V lost 2 bases, and 4 bases had no gene match. The CDR3 runs to 14 residues. The CDR3 nucleotides read TGTGCCAGCAGCCAATGGACAGGCCCCACTGAAGCTTTCTTT. It yields the protein CASSQWTGPTEAFF.

This clonotype was counted ten times or more. DNA of the CDR3: TGTGCCAGCAGTTACTCAGCAGGGGTGAACTATGGCTACACCTTC. Its translation is CASSYSAGVNYGYTF. The chain links TRBV6-5 to TRBJ1-2; tentatively, D is TRBD1 (6 bases). The V end lost 0 bases, the J end lost 2 bases, and 10 bases lay between the germline ends. This CDR3 comprises 15 residues. Germline values: CDR1 MNHEY, CDR2 SVGAGI.

This chain's CDR3 is CSARSSGEWGTGELFF. The CDR3 DNA follows: TGCAGTGCTAGGAGTAGCGGGGAATGGGGCACCGGGGAGCTGTTTTTT. J is TRBJ2-2 and V is TRBV20-1; 8 nucleotides line up with TRBD2. From germline, CDR1 is DFQATT and CDR2 SNEGSKA (reference sequence). V lost 3 bases, J lost 4 bases, and 10 bases stayed unmatched. The CDR3 runs 16 residues.

The rearrangement joins TRBV5-1 to TRBJ2-3; D is perhaps TRBD2 (6 bases). This CDR3 has 12 amino acids. CDR1 and CDR2 from the germline V gene are SGHRS and YFSETQ. Trimming removed 5 bases at V and 6 bases at J, with 10 bases between. The CDR3 sequence: CASRSGRDTQYF. The CDR3 nucleotides are TGCGCCAGCAGGTCAGGGAGGGATACGCAGTATTTT.

This clonotype came up a few times. This rearrangement joins TRBV6-1 to TRBJ2-1; D remains ambiguous. Trimming removed 10 bases from V and 0 bases from J, with 13 bases in between. Per the germline V gene, CDR1 is MNHNS and CDR2 is SASEGT. The length of the CDR3 is 14 residues. The CDR3 here is CATRERSSYNEQFF. DNA of the CDR3: TGTGCCACACGAGAGAGGAGCTCCTACAATGAGCAGTTCTTC.

This clonotype was counted at least ten times. The CDR3 sequence is CASSLNTAPQETQYF. The CDR3, as DNA: TGCGCCAGCAGCTTAAACACAGCGCCCCAAGAGACCCAGTACTTC. V gene TRBV5-1 combines with J gene TRBJ2-5; no definite D call. V was clipped by 2 bases and J by 1 base, with 12 bases between them. From germline, CDR1 is SGHRS and CDR2 YFSETQ. The CDR3 has 15 residues.

There are many counts of this clonotype. The chain uses TRBV27 and TRBJ2-1; possible D gene TRBD2, 6 bases. The V end lost 5 bases, the J end lost 7 bases, and 15 bases lay between the germline ends. The CDR3 loop spans 14 amino acids. Looked up from germline, CDR1 is MNHEY and CDR2 is SMNVEV (reference sequence). In DNA form, the CDR3 reads TGTGCCAGCAGTAACGTTGCGGGACTGAATGAGCAGTTCTTC. Protein product: CASSNVAGLNEQFF.

This clonotype came up many times. The rearrangement uses TRBV29-1 and TRBJ2-1; 8 positions match TRBD2. With V trimmed by 8 bases and J by 12 bases, 15 bases remained unmatched. Germline V lookup: CDR1 SQVTM, CDR2 ANQGSEA. There are 13 residues in the CDR3. The CDR3 spells CSFSGTRGGGQFF. DNA of the CDR3: TGCAGCTTTAGCGGGACCCGGGGAGGGGGGCAGTTCTTC.

This clonotype was observed a handful of times. The gene calls are TRBV6-1 and TRBJ1-6; D is unresolved. The CDR3 covers 13 residues. The ends were cut back, 7 bases at V and 9 bases at J, with 13 bases in the middle. CDR1 is MNHNS and CDR2 is SASEGT in the germline V gene. CDR3 coding DNA: TGTGCCAGCAACTCGGACGAGGGTTCACCCCTCCACTTT. It encodes CASNSDEGSPLHF.

This clonotype was detected ten times or more. The chain joins TRBV27 to TRBJ2-2; the D gene is possibly TRBD1 (7 bases). Per germline, CDR1 MNHEY and CDR2 SMNVEV (reference sequence). The CDR3 consists of 16 residues. V lost 2 bases and J 2 bases, leaving 12 bases between the germline ends. CDR3 bases: TGTGCCAGCAGTTTACCAGGGGGAGGCAACACCGGGGAGCTGTTTTTT. This encodes CASSLPGGGNTGELFF.

This clonotype was observed many times. The chain recombines TRBV29-1 with TRBJ2-1; no reliable D call. The CDR3 spans 12 residues. Trimming removed 5 bases from V and 4 bases from J, with 9 bases in between. Germline CDR1 SQVTM, CDR2 ANQGSEA. The CDR3 DNA is TGCAGCGTTTCCCCCAAATACAATGAGCAGTTCTTC. Translated, it gives CSVSPKYNEQFF.

The chain couples TRBV5-1 to TRBJ2-7, with TRBD1 identical over 10 bases. The V and J ends lost 4 bases and 6 bases, in that order; junction bases with no gene match: 7. The CDR3 runs 14 residues. CDR1 SGHRS and CDR2 YFSETQ come from the germline V gene. In nucleotides, the CDR3 is TGCGCCAGCAGCGGGGGACAGGGGACCGCCGAGCAGTACTTC. Translating gives CASSGGQGTAEQYF. Full variable domain (remainder filled in from reference TRBV5-1 and TRBJ2-7): KAGVTQTPRYLIKTRGQQVTLSCSPISGHRSVSWYQQTPGQGLQFLFEYFSETQRNKGNFPGRFSGRQFSNSRSEMNVSTLELGDSALYLCASSGGQGTAEQYFGPGTRLTVT.

This clonotype was detected a few times. The chain employs TRBV19 and TRBJ2-1; D is undetermined. V was pared by 8 bases and J by 12 bases, with 23 bases between. In germline, CDR1 is LNHDA, CDR2 SQIVND (reference sequence). This CDR3 comprises 14 residues. The CDR3 spells CASSYYVSAFRQFF. The CDR3 bases are TGTGCCAGTTCTTATTATGTTTCGGCTTTTCGGCAGTTCTTC.

This clonotype was detected only a few times. The chain uses TRBV7-7 and TRBJ2-3, with D possibly being TRBD2 (6 bases). Trimming took 5 bases from V and 4 from J, leaving 13 bases between them. Germline lookup yields CDR1 SSHAT and CDR2 FNYEAQ (reference sequence). CDR3 length equals 14 residues. The CDR3 DNA follows: TGTGCCAGCAGCCCTCGCGGGATCTCAGATACGCAGTATTTT. This encodes CASSPRGISDTQYF. Complete variable domain (other parts from reference TRBV7-7 and TRBJ2-3): GAGVSQSPRYKVTKRGQDVTLRCDPISSHATLYWYQQALGQGPEFLTYFNYEAQPDKSGLPSDRFSAERPEGSISTLTIQRTEQRDSAMYRCASSPRGISDTQYFGPGTRLTVL.

The chain employs TRBV5-1 and TRBJ2-5, with TRBD2 matching over 13 bases. Germline CDR1 SGHRS, CDR2 YFSETQ. Unmatched junction bases numbered 9, after V lost 4 bases and J lost 9 bases. The CDR3 spans 15 residues. CDR3 nucleotides: TGCGCCAGCAGCGGAGGGACTAGCGGGACTCCGGCCCAGTACTTC. Its translation: CASSGGTSGTPAQYF.

This clonotype was seen at least ten times. This chain uses TRBV12-3 or TRBV12-4 with TRBJ1-2; D ambiguous. Trimming pared 7 bases from V and 7 bases from J, leaving 16 bases between. CDR3 length: 13 residues. In DNA form, the CDR3 reads TGTGCCAGCACCCACCTGGGTGGTGGTGGCTACACCTTC. It yields the protein CASTHLGGGGYTF.

In this sample, this clonotype turned up many times. The genes are TRBV4-2 and TRBJ1-6; D is uncertain. This CDR3 has 17 residues. V was pared by 0 bases and J by 10 bases, with 19 bases between. The V gene's germline CDR1 is LGHNA and CDR2 YNFKEQ. The DNA of the CDR3 is TGTGCCAGCAGCCAAGACAACCACCGGCAGAGCGGGTCACCCCTCCACTTT. Translated, it gives CASSQDNHRQSGSPLHF.

This clonotype turned up a few times. The rearrangement uses TRBV18 and TRBJ1-3; no firm D call. V lost 6 bases and J lost 8, with 14 bases in between. The CDR3 extends over 13 amino acids. From germline, CDR1 is KGHSH and CDR2 LQKENI. CDR3 nucleotide sequence: TGTGCCAGCTCCCCTGAAGGCCGGGACACCATATATTTT. Amino acids: CASSPEGRDTIYF.

This clonotype was seen ten or more times. V is TRBV9 and J is TRBJ1-1; D is possibly TRBD1 (6 bases). Looked up from germline, CDR1 is SGDLS and CDR2 is YYNGEE. The length of the CDR3 is 15 residues. V was pared by 3 bases and J by 0 bases, with 12 bases between. CDR3 coding DNA: TGTGCCAGCAGCGCGGCGGGGGGGCTGAACACTGAAGCTTTCTTT. Protein sequence: CASSAAGGLNTEAFF.

This clonotype was observed at least ten times. CDR3: CSVETGTAGETQYF. CDR3 nucleotide sequence: TGCAGCGTTGAAACCGGGACAGCCGGGGAGACCCAGTACTTC. The V and J genes are TRBV29-1 and TRBJ2-5, with 7 bases fitting TRBD1. The trim removed 2 bases at V and 5 bases at J, leaving 8 bases unmatched. The CDR3 contains 14 residues. The germline V gene encodes CDR1 SQVTM and CDR2 ANQGSEA.

Many counts were recorded for this clonotype. The chain uses TRBV29-1 and TRBJ1-3; D uncertain. The CDR3 sequence is 13 residues long. Germline CDR1 SQVTM, CDR2 ANQGSEA. Trimming took 4 bases from V and 3 from J, leaving 10 bases between them. In nucleotides, the CDR3 is TGCAGCGTTGGGGTCTCCGGTGGAAACACCATATATTTT. Amino acid sequence: CSVGVSGGNTIYF.

This clonotype has more than one count but fewer than ten. V gene TRBV14 combines with J gene TRBJ2-3; 9 bases are shared with TRBD2. This CDR3 region has 16 residues. The germline V gene has CDR1 SGHDN and CDR2 FVKESK. Unmatched junction bases numbered 9, after V lost 4 bases and J lost 4 bases. The CDR3 DNA sequence: TGTGCCAGCAGCCGGCCCGGACTAGCGACCTCAGATACGCAGTATTTT. Residues: CASSRPGLATSDTQYF.

This clonotype was picked up a small number of times. V usage is TRBV27 and J usage is TRBJ2-7; D is unclear. The V gene lost 4 bases and the J gene lost 5 bases, with 12 bases spanning the gap. The germline gives CDR1 MNHEY, CDR2 SMNVEV (reference sequence). The CDR3 extends over 13 amino acids. The CDR3 spells CASSSLGGHEQYV. Here the CDR3 DNA reads TGTGCCAGCAGTTCGTTAGGCGGCCACGAGCAGTACGTC.

This clonotype came up many times. J is TRBJ2-1 and V is TRBV10-3; 10 bases line up with TRBD2. V lost 4 bases and J lost 3; bases outside the gene matches: 12. The CDR3 loop spans 18 amino acids. From germline, CDR1 is ENHRY and CDR2 SYGVKD. The CDR3 DNA reads as TGTGCCATCAGTGTTAATTTGCAAGCGGGAGGGTTCTACAATGAGCAGTTCTTC. Translated: CAISVNLQAGGFYNEQFF.

The V gene is TRBV15, the J gene TRBJ2-3; D is unresolved. V lost 0 bases and J 4 bases, leaving 5 bases between the germline ends. Germline V gene data show CDR1 as LNHNV and CDR2 as YYDKDF (reference sequence). The CDR3 runs to 13 residues. The DNA of the CDR3 is TGTGCCACCAGCAGAGAAGGCGCAGATACGCAGTATTTT. This translates into CATSREGADTQYF.

The gene calls are TRBV29-1 and TRBJ2-2; tentative D call: TRBD2 (5 bases). This CDR3 has 11 residues. V was clipped by 5 bases and J by 7 bases, with 8 bases between them. Germline CDR1 SQVTM, CDR2 ANQGSEA. DNA for the CDR3: TGCAGCGTTATCGAGGGCGGGGAGCTGTTTTTT. Its translation: CSVIEGGELFF.

This clonotype was observed many times. V gene TRBV5-1 combines with J gene TRBJ2-3; 9 bases are shared with TRBD2. The length of the CDR3 is 16 residues. Germline CDR1 SGHRS, CDR2 YFSETQ. After removal of 5 bases from V and 2 bases from J, the junction contained 9 bases not matched to a gene. The CDR3 protein is CASRGEREVPTDTQYF. CDR3 DNA sequence: TGCGCCAGCAGGGGAGAGCGGGAGGTACCCACAGATACGCAGTATTTT.

This clonotype has a handful of counts. This chain links TRBV18 with TRBJ1-1; 7 bases map to TRBD1. V shed 5 bases and J 3 bases; nucleotides not matched to a gene: 9. CDR1 and CDR2 (germline): KGHSH, LQKENI. The CDR3 runs 15 residues. DNA for the CDR3: TGTGCCAGCTCATCTACAGGGGTCGAGGACACTGAAGCTTTCTTT. The encoded protein is CASSSTGVEDTEAFF.

V gene TRBV15 combines with J gene TRBJ1-2; D is ambiguous. CDR3 length: 16 amino acids. The germline V and J ends were trimmed by 3 bases and 5 bases, with 19 bases remaining between them. The germline gives CDR1 LNHNV, CDR2 YYDKDF (reference sequence). CDR3 sequence: CATSSVFFTRRYGYTF. The CDR3 DNA sequence: TGTGCCACCAGCAGTGTATTTTTCACCCGGCGGTATGGCTACACCTTC.

In its sample, this clonotype was seen many times. V gene TRBV4-3 combines with J gene TRBJ1-2; TRBD1 might be the D (5 bases). The CDR3 loop spans 16 amino acids. V lost 0 bases and J lost 4, with 15 bases in between. CDR1 LGHNA and CDR2 YSLEER come from the germline V gene. CDR3 sequence reads: CASSQEITGTLYGYTF. DNA of the CDR3: TGCGCCAGCAGCCAAGAGATCACCGGGACTCTCTATGGCTACACCTTC.